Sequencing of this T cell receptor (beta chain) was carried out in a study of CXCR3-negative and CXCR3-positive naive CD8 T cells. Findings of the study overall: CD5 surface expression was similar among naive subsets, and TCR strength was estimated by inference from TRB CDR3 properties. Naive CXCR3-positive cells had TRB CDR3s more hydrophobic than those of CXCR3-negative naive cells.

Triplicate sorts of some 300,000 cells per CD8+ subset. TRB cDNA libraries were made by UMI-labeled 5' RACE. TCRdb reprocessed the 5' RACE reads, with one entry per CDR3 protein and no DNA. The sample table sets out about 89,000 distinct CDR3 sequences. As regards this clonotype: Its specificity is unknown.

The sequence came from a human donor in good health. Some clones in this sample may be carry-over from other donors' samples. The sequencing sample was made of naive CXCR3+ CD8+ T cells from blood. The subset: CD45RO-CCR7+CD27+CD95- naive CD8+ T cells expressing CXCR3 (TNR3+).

CDR3 loop: CASSPGGGEQFF. V and J are TRBV7-9 and TRBJ2-1; as DNA is missing, the TRBD1 call by TCRdb cannot be tested. The CDR3 is 12 residues long. The germline CDR1 and CDR2 sequences are SEHNR and FQNEAQ (reference sequence).